The 2 T cell receptor beta chains presented below share a single source sample, sequenced in a study of cytomegalovirus exposure and HLA in healthy donors. The PCR employed 60 Vbeta primers together with 13 Jbeta primers. Assay: immunoSEQ multiplex PCR; the TCRdb copy retains only in-frame clones and omits some. The profile covers about 160,000 clones, with approximately 70% appearing a single time and roughly 4.5% taken by the ten largest. The source material was PBMCs. Receptor source: a young man in good health and CMV-seropositive.

The chain has TRBV30 and TRBJ2-5, with 9 bases matching TRBD2. V trimming: 2 bases; J trimming: 7 bases; junction bases outside the gene matches: 11. The CDR3 contains 15 residues. CDR1 and CDR2 (germline): GTSNPN, SVGIG (reference sequence). Here the CDR3 DNA reads TGTGCCTGGAGTCTAGGGCTAGCGGGAAGGGTGACCCAGTACTTC. Its protein is CAWSLGLAGRVTQYF.

The chain links TRBV14 to TRBJ1-1; D is unresolved. This CDR3 has 13 residues. With 2 bases removed from V and 4 bases from J, the gap between germline ends came to 8 bases. Looked up from germline, CDR1 is SGHDN and CDR2 is FVKESK. CDR3 in amino acids: CASSQIPGTEAFF. CDR3 nucleotide sequence: TGTGCCAGCAGCCAAATCCCGGGCACTGAAGCTTTCTTT.